This T cell receptor (beta chain) was captured in a study of blood T cell repertoires in COVID-19 (dated by TCRdb to the early 2020s). Some background on the complete study: Samples covering the acute and convalescent phases of COVID-19 were provided by collaborators in the United States, Italy and Spain. The material from the prospective study consisted of cDNA or gDNA derived from T cells, B-cell-depleted T cells, or PBMCs. Deeply sampled blood TCRbeta repertoires from subjects exposed to, actively infected with, or recovered from COVID-19 were included in the dataset. A freely available public database, intended as a resource for researchers studying the immune response to SARS-CoV-2, is where the repertoires were released. The samples were drawn from two sources: the first 160 participants of the ongoing ImmuneRACE study, and over 1,000 subjects contributed by 6 global collaborators. A de-identified subject ID, COVID-19 status, age in years and sex were almost always included in the sample metadata. Where HLA class I and class II types were available, the types were taken from metadata supplied by the sample provider, not from assay-based typing. Broader findings and caveats from the paper: The quantity of clinical and demographic metadata differed by source and by participant and was supplied without curation.

For this chain, trimming is 0 bases at the V end and 5 bases at the J end, and the number of junction bases without a gene match is 9. There are 16 amino acids in the CDR3, from cysteine to phenylalanine inclusive. Only the CDR3 region is kept as DNA, spanning 48 bases read in frame from base 1. From a lookup of the germline V gene (reference sequence), CDR1 and CDR2 are SGHNT and YYREEE. Whole blood was collected in K2EDTA tubes by collaborating institutions according to the institutions' own protocols. For TCRbeta analysis, collaborator samples were shipped as frozen whole blood, as isolated PBMCs, or as DNA extracted from either sample type. Of note for this clone: Its specific antigen is unknown. No base quality values were provided; no much bigger clone lies one nucleotide off.

TCRbeta CDR3 regions were amplified from genomic DNA by means of the immunoSEQ Assay, a bias-controlled multiplex PCR. The authors processed their data as follows. The number of nucleated cells in each sample was estimated by amplification of reference gene primers within the assay. To quantify the absolute abundance of each unique TCRbeta CDR3 rearrangement, sequence reads were collapsed and filtered. For each sample, productive Simpson clonality was calculated by taking the square root of Simpson's diversity index across productive rearrangements. Sourced from immuneACCESS, this table was stored by TCRdb with only in-frame sequences that have V and J called. A share of the clones is absent; for the studies checked, an unresolved V gene accounts for under half, and the remainder has no known explanation. That table is the source of V, J and clone size, and D and trimming were worked out from the DNA. In this sample the table shows under 300,000 clones, around 81% of which occur a single time. The ten largest clones take up roughly 2.9% of the sample.

The clonotype was recovered from a woman aged 55-69 years with active or convalescent COVID-19. Recombination joined TRBV5-4 with TRBJ2-5; 8 nucleotides in the junction match TRBD1. The sample consisted of peripheral blood. The sequence in DNA is TGTGCCAGCAGCTTGGGAGGACAGGGAAGAAAGGAGACCCAGTACTTC. Translated, it gives CASSLGGQGRKETQYF.